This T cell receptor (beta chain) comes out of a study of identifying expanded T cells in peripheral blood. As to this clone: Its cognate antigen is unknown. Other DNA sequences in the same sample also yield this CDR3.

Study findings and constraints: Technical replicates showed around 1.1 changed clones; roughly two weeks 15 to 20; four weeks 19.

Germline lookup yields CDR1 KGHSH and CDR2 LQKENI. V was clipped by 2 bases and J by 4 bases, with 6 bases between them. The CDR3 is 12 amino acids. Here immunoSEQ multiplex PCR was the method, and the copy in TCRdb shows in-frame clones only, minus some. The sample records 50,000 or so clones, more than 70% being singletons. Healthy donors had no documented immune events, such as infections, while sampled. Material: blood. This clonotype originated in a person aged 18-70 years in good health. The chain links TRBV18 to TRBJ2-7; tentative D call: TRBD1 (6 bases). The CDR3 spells CASSPTGYEQYF. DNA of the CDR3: TGTGCCAGCTCACCAACAGGGTACGAGCAGTACTTC.